Listed below are T cell receptor beta chains from one sample, sequenced in a study of T-cell memory formation after mild COVID-19. TCRdb used MiXCR to reprocess the 5' RACE reads, holding one entry per CDR3 protein. Counted here are approximately 290,000 distinct CDR3 sequences, 15% to 20% occurring once; the ten biggest clones make up roughly 21%. Sequencing was carried out using PBMCs or a T cell subset sorted from them (not recorded which). Receptors were obtained from a man aged 18-30 years who had mild COVID-19 (a few samples of this study predate the infection). Cell type and time point are not known. Each CDR3 is given without its conserved first and last residue. Fields, in order: CDR3 length, J gene, D gene, V gene, clone size, CDR3 protein. The D gene is left open where the match is weak. Clone size is not always given. Where it is, it says once, few, many or a class for expanded clones.

12 TRBJ2-6 NA TRBV20-1 NA SARSRTGANVLT
10 TRBJ2-3 TRBD1 TRBV7-9 NA ASSSPRQGQY
14 TRBJ1-5 NA TRBV7-8 NA ASSPLWDADNQPQH
11 TRBJ1-1 NA TRBV25-1 NA ASSEPLATEAF
12 TRBJ1-4 NA TRBV7-2 NA ASSPGFSREKLF
12 TRBJ2-3 NA TRBV2 NA ASSITTGTDTQY
14 TRBJ1-2 TRBD1 TRBV7-2 few ASNWGNTGVTYGYT
14 TRBJ1-5 TRBD1 TRBV7-9 NA ASSSPGQGEGQPQH
10 TRBJ1-2 NA TRBV25-1 NA ASREGFYGYT
12 TRBJ2-5 TRBD2 TRBV5-1 NA ASSPWTRSETQY
9 TRBJ2-3 NA TRBV25-1 few ASRTTDTQY
14 TRBJ1-4 NA TRBV24-1 NA ATPAGIEGRNEKLF
13 TRBJ1-6 NA TRBV7-3 NA ASSLTATDGSPLH
12 TRBJ1-1 TRBD1 TRBV5-1 many ASSNTGGSTEAF
13 TRBJ2-5 NA TRBV20-1 few SARKPGPTGETQY
15 TRBJ1-4 NA TRBV5-1 NA ASSSEGRTTTNEKLF
9 TRBJ2-3 TRBD2 TRBV20-1 many SADTGGPQY
12 TRBJ1-4 NA TRBV3-1 NA ASSQVLRGEKLF
11 TRBJ2-3 NA TRBV12-3/TRBV12-4 NA ASSSTRPDTQY
11 TRBJ2-1 NA TRBV12-3/TRBV12-4 NA ASSGGPYNEQF
15 TRBJ1-5 NA TRBV6-2/TRBV6-3 NA ASSSRTRGTLQQPQH
11 TRBJ2-2 NA TRBV7-9 few ASSLGDHGELF
13 TRBJ2-2 NA TRBV5-1 NA ASHASSRGPGELF
10 TRBJ2-5 NA TRBV29-1 NA SASSGDGAQY
14 TRBJ2-2 TRBD2 TRBV12-3/TRBV12-4 NA ASSLGLAGNTGELF
12 TRBJ1-5 NA TRBV7-2 NA ASSLVPGEQPQH
13 TRBJ2-3 TRBD2 TRBV20-1 NA SASPAGDITDTQY
12 TRBJ1-4 NA TRBV5-1 NA ASSLGATGEKLF
13 TRBJ2-3 NA TRBV12-3/TRBV12-4 few ASRNRGAGTDTQY
12 TRBJ2-1 TRBD1 TRBV5-1 many ASNRRTGGFEQF
12 TRBJ2-4 NA TRBV5-1 few ASSLTIAKNIQY
13 TRBJ2-2 NA TRBV5-4 few ASSLDLGSTGELF
10 TRBJ1-1 NA TRBV6-1 NA ASRFGNTEAF
14 TRBJ2-4 NA TRBV7-2 NA ASSRSESAGQNIQY
12 TRBJ2-3 NA TRBV9 NA ASSEGALTDTQY
13 TRBJ2-2 TRBD2 TRBV6-2/TRBV6-3 few ATLVRGDHTGELF
16 TRBJ2-5 NA TRBV12-3/TRBV12-4 many ASRTTGPGLAAFGTQY
12 TRBJ2-2 NA TRBV11-3 NA ASSHGGNTGELF
12 TRBJ1-1 NA TRBV6-5 few ASSYEGMRTEAF
12 TRBJ2-4 NA TRBV14 NA ASSQEKGKNIQY
12 TRBJ2-1 NA TRBV12-3/TRBV12-4 NA ATQTGDKYNEQF
14 TRBJ2-2 TRBD1 TRBV4-1 NA ASSQPRQGGTGELF
11 TRBJ2-1 TRBD2 TRBV7-9 few APASGGFDEQF
13 TRBJ2-3 TRBD2 TRBV9 NA ASSLGDYATDTQY
12 TRBJ1-6 TRBD1 TRBV18 NA ASSADRVNSPLH
11 TRBJ1-2 NA TRBV12-3/TRBV12-4 NA ASSLGGVGGYT
16 TRBJ2-5 TRBD2 TRBV4-1 NA ASSQAYGAGGNLETQY
11 TRBJ2-3 NA TRBV11-2 few ASTHPPRDTQY